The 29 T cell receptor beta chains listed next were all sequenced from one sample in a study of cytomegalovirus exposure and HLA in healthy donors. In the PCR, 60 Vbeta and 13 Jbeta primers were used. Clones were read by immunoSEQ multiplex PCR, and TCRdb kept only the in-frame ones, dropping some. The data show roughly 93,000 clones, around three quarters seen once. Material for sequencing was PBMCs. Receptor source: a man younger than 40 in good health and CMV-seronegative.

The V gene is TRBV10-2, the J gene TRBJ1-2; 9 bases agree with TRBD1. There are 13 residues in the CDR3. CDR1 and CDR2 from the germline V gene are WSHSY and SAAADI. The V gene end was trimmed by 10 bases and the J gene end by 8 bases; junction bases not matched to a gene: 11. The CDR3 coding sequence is TGCGCCACCGGGGACAGGGACTTTCGAGGCTACACCTTC. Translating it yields CATGDRDFRGYTF.

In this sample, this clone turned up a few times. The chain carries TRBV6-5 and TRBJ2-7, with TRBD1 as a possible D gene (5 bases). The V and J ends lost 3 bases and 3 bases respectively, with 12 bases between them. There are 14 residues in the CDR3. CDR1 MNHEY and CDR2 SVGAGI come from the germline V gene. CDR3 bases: TGTGCCAGCAGTTATGCAGGGAAGGGCTACGAGCAGTACTTC. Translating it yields CASSYAGKGYEQYF.

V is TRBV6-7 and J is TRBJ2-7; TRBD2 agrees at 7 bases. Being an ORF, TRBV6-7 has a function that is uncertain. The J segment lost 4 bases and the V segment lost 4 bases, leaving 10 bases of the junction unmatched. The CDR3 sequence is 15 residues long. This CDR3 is CASSFITQRGYEQYV. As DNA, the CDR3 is TGTGCCAGCAGTTTTATTACCCAGCGGGGATACGAGCAGTACGTC.

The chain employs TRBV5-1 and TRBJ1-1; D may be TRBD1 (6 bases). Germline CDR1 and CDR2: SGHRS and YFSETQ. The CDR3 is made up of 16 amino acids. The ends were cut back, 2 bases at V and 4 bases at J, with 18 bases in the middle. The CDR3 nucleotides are TGCGCCAGCAGCTTAAACGTACAGGGTTTAGGCACTGAAGCTTTCTTT. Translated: CASSLNVQGLGTEAFF.

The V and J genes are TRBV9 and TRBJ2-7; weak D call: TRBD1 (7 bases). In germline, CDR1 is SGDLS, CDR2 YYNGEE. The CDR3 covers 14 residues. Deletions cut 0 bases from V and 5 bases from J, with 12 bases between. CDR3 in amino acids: CASSVGQGGNEQYF. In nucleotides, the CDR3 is TGTGCCAGCAGCGTAGGGCAGGGGGGTAACGAGCAGTACTTC.

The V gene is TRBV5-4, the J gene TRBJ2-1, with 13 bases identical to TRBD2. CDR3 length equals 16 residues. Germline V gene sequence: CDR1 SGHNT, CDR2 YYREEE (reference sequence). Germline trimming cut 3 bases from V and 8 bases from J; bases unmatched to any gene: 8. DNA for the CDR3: TGTGCCAGCAGCTACGGACTAGCGGGAGTCCCCTATGAGCAGTTCTTC. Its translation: CASSYGLAGVPYEQFF.

The CDR3 DNA reads TGCGCCAGCAGGGGACAGGTGGCATCAGAATTCTCCTACGAGCAGTACGTC. Translating gives CASRGQVASEFSYEQYV. This chain links TRBV5-1 with TRBJ2-7, with 8 bases lining up with TRBD1. The CDR3 extends over 17 amino acids. V shed 5 bases, J shed 0 bases, and the junction held 13 bases outside the gene matches. CDR1 SGHRS and CDR2 YFSETQ come from the germline V gene.

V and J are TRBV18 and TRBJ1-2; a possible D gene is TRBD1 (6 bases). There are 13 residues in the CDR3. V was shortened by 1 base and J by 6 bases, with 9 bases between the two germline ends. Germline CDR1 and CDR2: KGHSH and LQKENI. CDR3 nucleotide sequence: TGTGCCAGCTCACCACGTAGGGGGAATGGCTACACCTTC. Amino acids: CASSPRRGNGYTF.

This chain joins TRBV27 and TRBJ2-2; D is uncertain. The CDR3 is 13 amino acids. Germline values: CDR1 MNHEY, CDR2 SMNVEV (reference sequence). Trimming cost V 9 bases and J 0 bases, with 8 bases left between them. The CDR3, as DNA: TGTGCCAGAACATCGACGAACACCGGGGAGCTGTTTTTT. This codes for CARTSTNTGELFF.

CDR3 region: CASSPGGGQGNTGELFF. In nucleotides, the CDR3 is TGTGCCAGCAGCCCCGGCGGAGGACAGGGGAACACCGGGGAGCTGTTTTTT. V gene TRBV7-9 combines with J gene TRBJ2-2; TRBD1 aligns across 8 bases. V lost 5 bases to trimming and J lost 1 base; unmatched junction nucleotides: 9. CDR3 size: 17 residues. The V gene's germline CDR1 is SEHNR and CDR2 FQNEAQ (reference sequence).

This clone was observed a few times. CDR3: CASSPRETGFYEQYF. CDR3 nucleotides: TGCGCCAGCAGCCCCCGAGAAACAGGGTTCTACGAGCAGTACTTC. The rearrangement joins TRBV4-3 to TRBJ2-7; D possibly corresponds to TRBD1 (6 bases). This CDR3 contains 15 residues. With 4 bases removed from V and 3 bases from J, the gap between germline ends came to 16 bases. The germline V gene has CDR1 LGHNA and CDR2 YSLEER.

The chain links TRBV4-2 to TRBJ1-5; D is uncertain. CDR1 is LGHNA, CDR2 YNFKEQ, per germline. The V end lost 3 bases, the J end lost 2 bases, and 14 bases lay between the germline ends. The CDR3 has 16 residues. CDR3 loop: CASSHQTLEGNQPQHF. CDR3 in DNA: TGTGCCAGCAGCCACCAGACTCTCGAGGGCAATCAGCCCCAGCATTTT.

CDR3 nucleotides: TGCGCCAGCAGCGAGGACAGGGGAGGGCTTGAAGCTTTCTTT. Translation gives CASSEDRGGLEAFF. This chain joins TRBV10-1 and TRBJ1-1; 9 bases map to TRBD1. Trimming at V came to 6 bases and at J to 7 bases, leaving 9 bases not matched to a gene. CDR1 and CDR2 (germline): WNHNN, SYGVQD (reference sequence). The CDR3 extends over 14 amino acids.

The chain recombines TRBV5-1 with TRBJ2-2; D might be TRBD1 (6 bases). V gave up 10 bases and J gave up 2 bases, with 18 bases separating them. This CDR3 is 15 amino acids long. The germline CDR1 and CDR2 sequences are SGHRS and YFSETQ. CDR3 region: CASQTARGNTGELFF. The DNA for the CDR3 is TGCGCCTCCCAAACGGCCAGGGGAAACACCGGGGAGCTGTTTTTT.

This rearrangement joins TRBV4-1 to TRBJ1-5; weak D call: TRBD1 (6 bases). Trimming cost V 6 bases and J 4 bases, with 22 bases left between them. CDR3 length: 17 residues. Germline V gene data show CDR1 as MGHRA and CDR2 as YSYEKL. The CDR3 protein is CASRGEKNGTRNQPQHF. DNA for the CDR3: TGCGCCAGCAGGGGTGAAAAAAACGGGACAAGAAATCAGCCCCAGCATTTT.

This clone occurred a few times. CDR3 nucleotide sequence: TGTGCCAGCAGTGATACAGGGGGCAACACTGAAGCTTTCTTT. Encoded protein: CASSDTGGNTEAFF. The V gene is TRBV9, the J gene TRBJ1-1; TRBD1 agrees at 9 bases. The CDR3 runs 14 residues. V shed 5 bases, J shed 2 bases, and the junction held 4 bases outside the gene matches. The germline gives CDR1 SGDLS, CDR2 YYNGEE. Variable domain in full (rest from reference TRBV9 and TRBJ1-1): DSGVTQTPKHLITATGQRVTLRCSPRSGDLSVYWYQQSLDQGLQFLIQYYNGEERAKGNILERFSAQQFPDLHSELNLSSLELGDSALYFCASSDTGGNTEAFFGQGTRLTVV.

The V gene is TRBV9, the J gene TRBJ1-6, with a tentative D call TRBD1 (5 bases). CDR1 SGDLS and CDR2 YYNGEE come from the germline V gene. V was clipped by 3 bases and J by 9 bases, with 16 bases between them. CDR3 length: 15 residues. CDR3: CASSAARTSVSPLHF. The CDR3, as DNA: TGTGCCAGCAGCGCCGCGAGGACATCGGTTTCACCCCTCCACTTT.

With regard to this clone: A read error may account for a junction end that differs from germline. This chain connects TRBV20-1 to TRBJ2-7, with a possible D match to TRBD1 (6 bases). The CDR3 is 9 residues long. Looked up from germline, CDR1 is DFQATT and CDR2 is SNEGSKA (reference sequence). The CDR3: CSASPRDKF. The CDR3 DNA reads TGCAGTGCTAGTCCCCGGGACAAGTTC.

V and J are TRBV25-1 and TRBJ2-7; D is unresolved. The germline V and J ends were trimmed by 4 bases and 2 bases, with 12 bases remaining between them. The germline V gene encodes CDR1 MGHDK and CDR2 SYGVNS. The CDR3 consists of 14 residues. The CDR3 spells CASSVHTLTYEQYF. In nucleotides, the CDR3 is TGTGCCAGCAGTGTCCACACGTTAACCTACGAGCAGTACTTC.

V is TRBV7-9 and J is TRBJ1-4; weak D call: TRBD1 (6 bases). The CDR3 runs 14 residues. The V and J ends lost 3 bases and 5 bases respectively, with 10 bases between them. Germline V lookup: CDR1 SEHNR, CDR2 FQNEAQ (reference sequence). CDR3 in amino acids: CASSLSRGNEKLFF. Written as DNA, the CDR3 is TGTGCCAGCAGCTTGTCCAGGGGAAATGAAAAACTGTTTTTT.

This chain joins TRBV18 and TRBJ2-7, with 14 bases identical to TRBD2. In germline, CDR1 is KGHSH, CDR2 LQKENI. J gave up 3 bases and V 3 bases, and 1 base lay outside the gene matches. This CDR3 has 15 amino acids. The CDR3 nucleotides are TGTGCCAGCTCACCCGGGACTAGCGGGAGCTACGAGCAGTACGTC. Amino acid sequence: CASSPGTSGSYEQYV.

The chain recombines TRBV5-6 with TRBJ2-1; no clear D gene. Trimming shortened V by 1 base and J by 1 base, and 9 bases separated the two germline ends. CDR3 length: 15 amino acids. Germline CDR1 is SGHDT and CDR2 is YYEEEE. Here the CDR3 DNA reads TGTGCCAGCAGCTTGTTCCGGGTATCCTACAATGAGCAGTTCTTC. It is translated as CASSLFRVSYNEQFF.

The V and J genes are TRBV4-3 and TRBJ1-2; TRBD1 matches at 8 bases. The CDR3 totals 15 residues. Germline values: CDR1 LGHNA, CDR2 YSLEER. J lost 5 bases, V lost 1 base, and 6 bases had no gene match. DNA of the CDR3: TGCGCCAGCAGCCAAGGGGGACAGGCAGGTTATGGCTACACCTTC. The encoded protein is CASSQGGQAGYGYTF.

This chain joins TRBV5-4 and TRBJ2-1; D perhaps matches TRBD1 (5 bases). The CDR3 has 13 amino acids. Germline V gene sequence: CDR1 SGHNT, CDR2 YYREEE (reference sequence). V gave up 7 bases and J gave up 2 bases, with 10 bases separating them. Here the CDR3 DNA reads TGTGCCAGCTTTGGGGCAGCCTACAATGAGCAGTTCTTC. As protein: CASFGAAYNEQFF.

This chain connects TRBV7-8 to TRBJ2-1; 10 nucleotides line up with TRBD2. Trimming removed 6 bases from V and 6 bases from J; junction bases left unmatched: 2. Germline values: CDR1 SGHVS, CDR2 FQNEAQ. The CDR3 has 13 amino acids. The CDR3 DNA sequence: TGTGCCAGCAGGCTAGCGGGAGCCAATGAGCAGTTCTTC. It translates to CASRLAGANEQFF.

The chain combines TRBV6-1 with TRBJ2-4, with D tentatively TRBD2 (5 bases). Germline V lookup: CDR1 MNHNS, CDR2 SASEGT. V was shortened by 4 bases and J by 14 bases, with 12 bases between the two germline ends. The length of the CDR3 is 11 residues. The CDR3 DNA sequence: TGTGCCAGCAGTGGACGGGGATCCGAGTACTTC. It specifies CASSGRGSEYF.

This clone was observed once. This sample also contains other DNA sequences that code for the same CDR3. In DNA form, the CDR3 reads TGTGCCAGCAGCGTAGTTAGCGGGGGCCAAGAGACCCAGTACTTC. Translated: CASSVVSGGQETQYF. The rearrangement links TRBV9 to TRBJ2-5, with 9 bases lining up with TRBD2. Germline CDR1 SGDLS, CDR2 YYNGEE. This CDR3 is 15 amino acids long. V dropped 0 bases and J dropped 1; count of bases not matched to a gene: 1.

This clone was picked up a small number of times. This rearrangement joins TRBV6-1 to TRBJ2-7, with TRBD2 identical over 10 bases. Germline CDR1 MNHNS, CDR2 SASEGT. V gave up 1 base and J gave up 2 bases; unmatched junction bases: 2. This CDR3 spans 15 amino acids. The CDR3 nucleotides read TGTGCCAGCAGTGAAGGCAGCGGGGGGGCCTACGAGCAGTACTTC. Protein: CASSEGSGGAYEQYF.

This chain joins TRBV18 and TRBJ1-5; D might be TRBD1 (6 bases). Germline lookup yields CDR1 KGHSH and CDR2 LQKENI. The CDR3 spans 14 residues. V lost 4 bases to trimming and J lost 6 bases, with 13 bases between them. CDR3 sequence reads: CASSQQGVGQPQHF. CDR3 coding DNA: TGTGCCAGCTCACAACAGGGCGTCGGTCAGCCCCAGCATTTT.